The clone carrying this T cell receptor beta chain was found many times. Its antigen is currently unknown. The CDR3 extends over 15 amino acids. In germline, CDR1 is SGHAT, CDR2 FQNNGV. V lost 1 base, J lost 2 bases, and 11 bases lay in between. TCRdb reanalysed the reads using MiXCR and keeps one entry per CDR3 protein. The sample shows about 260,000 distinct CDR3 sequences, roughly 9% of them seen only once. The source of the sample is a study of T cell repertoires in cytomegalovirus infection. As for the study in general: Shared public TCR beta signatures pointed to both CMV infection and a matching HLA type. Whole-study results and caveats: The ex vivo response was dominated by HLA-C-restricted CMV-specific TCR beta clonotypes. Cumulated frequencies of public TCR beta families served to identify carriers of CMV plus the relevant HLA.

Sequenced material: PBMCs. V usage is TRBV11-2 and J usage is TRBJ1-2; D perhaps matches TRBD1 (6 bases). The sequence derives from a human donor in good health (CMV status not recorded). Some clones in this sample may be carry-over from other donors' samples. The CDR3 nucleotides read TGTGCCAGCAGCTTAGTGGGGGCGACGAACTATGGCTACACCTTC. Protein: CASSLVGATNYGYTF. Based on the CDR3 plus reference TRBV11-2 and TRBJ1-2, the full variable domain is EAGVAQSPRYKIIEKRQSVAFWCNPISGHATLYWYQQILGQGPKLLIQFQNNGVVDDSQLPKDRFSAERLKGVDSTLKIQPAKLEDSAVYLCASSLVGATNYGYTFGSGTRLTVV.